Each of the 18 T cell receptor beta chains below was sequenced from the same sample in a study of blood T cell repertoires in COVID-19. Assay: immunoSEQ multiplex PCR; the TCRdb copy retains only in-frame clones and omits some. In the table there are approximately 140,000 clones, approximately 80% of which are singletons. Sequenced input: peripheral blood. Every receptor here comes from a human donor in a cohort sampled during active COVID-19.

This clone was picked up one time. The chain carries TRBV7-9 and TRBJ1-3; 11 nucleotides align to TRBD1. There are 16 residues in the CDR3. Trimming cost V 5 bases and J 2 bases; bases outside gene matches: 5. CDR1 and CDR2 (germline): SEHNR, FQNEAQ (reference sequence). CDR3 nucleotides: TGTGCCAGCAGCCCGCGGGGACAGGGGGCTGGAAACACCATATATTTT. Translating it yields CASSPRGQGAGNTIYF.

The table lists this clone with a few counts. The V gene is TRBV7-8, the J gene TRBJ2-5; the D is unclear. The CDR3 has 13 amino acids. The germline V gene has CDR1 SGHVS and CDR2 FQNEAQ. With 3 bases removed from V and 3 bases from J, the gap between germline ends came to 8 bases. CDR3 bases: TGTGCCAGCAGCTTTCGAAGCGAAGAGACCCAGTACTTC. This translates into CASSFRSEETQYF. The variable domain in full, completed from reference TRBV7-8 and TRBJ2-5, reads GAGVSQSPRYKVAKRGQDVALRCDPISGHVSLFWYQQALGQGPEFLTYFQNEAQLDKSGLPSDRFFAERPEGSVSTLKIQRTQQEDSAVYLCASSFRSEETQYFGPGTRLLVL.

The chain joins TRBV9 to TRBJ1-3; 8 bases align to TRBD1. Trimming removed 4 bases from V and 1 base from J; junction bases left unmatched: 10. Per germline, CDR1 SGDLS and CDR2 YYNGEE. The CDR3 runs 17 residues. This CDR3 reads CASSPSWGQESGNTIYF. CDR3 DNA: TGTGCCAGCAGCCCTTCCTGGGGACAGGAGTCTGGAAACACCATATATTTT.

In this sample, this clone turned up once. The V and J genes are TRBV28 and TRBJ1-6; the D is unclear. Germline values: CDR1 MDHEN, CDR2 SYDVKM. CDR3 length: 13 amino acids. The V and J ends lost 7 bases and 5 bases respectively, with 9 bases between them. The CDR3 region is CASKEGHNSPLHF. The CDR3 coding sequence is TGTGCCAGCAAGGAGGGTCATAATTCACCCCTCCACTTT.

The chain employs TRBV11-2 and TRBJ2-5; TRBD2 might be the D (6 bases). Trimming stripped 2 bases from V and 5 bases from J, with 12 bases between. This CDR3 is built from 14 residues. Germline-derived CDR1 and CDR2 are SGHAT and FQNNGV. CDR3 sequence reads: CASSLMLASETQYF. CDR3 nucleotides: TGTGCCAGCAGCTTAATGCTAGCGTCTGAGACCCAGTACTTC.

This chain uses TRBV7-2 with TRBJ1-1; a weak D match, TRBD1 (6 bases). Germline-derived CDR1 and CDR2 are SGHTA and FQGNSA. The CDR3 is 12 residues long. V was pared by 5 bases and J by 7 bases, with 11 bases between. CDR3 region: CASSNLQGEAFF. The CDR3 bases are TGTGCCAGCAGCAACCTACAGGGTGAAGCTTTCTTT.

This clone was counted at least ten times. V usage is TRBV5-6 and J usage is TRBJ1-2; D perhaps matches TRBD1 (5 bases). Per germline, CDR1 SGHDT and CDR2 YYEEEE. This CDR3 spans 14 amino acids. Deletions cut 9 bases from V and 5 bases from J, with 20 bases between. The DNA of the CDR3 is TGTGCCACAGGACGACAGTTAACGACTTATGGCTACACCTTC. Its protein is CATGRQLTTYGYTF. Supplemented by reference TRBV5-6 and TRBJ1-2, the full variable domain reads DAGVTQSPTHLIKTRGQQVTLRCSPKSGHDTVSWYQQALGQGPQFIFQYYEEEERQRGNFPDRFSGHQFPNYSSELNVNALLLGDSALYLCATGRQLTTYGYTFGSGTRLTVV.

V and J are TRBV5-4 and TRBJ2-5, with 8 nucleotides matching TRBD1. There are 15 residues in the CDR3. V was clipped by 0 bases and J by 5 bases; unmatched bases: 6. The V gene's germline CDR1 is SGHNT and CDR2 YYREEE (reference sequence). The CDR3 loop reads CASSLASQGEETQYF. The CDR3 DNA follows: TGTGCCAGCAGCTTGGCCTCACAGGGGGAGGAGACCCAGTACTTC. The full variable domain, completed using reference TRBV5-4 and TRBJ2-5, is ETGVTQSPTHLIKTRGQQVTLRCSSQSGHNTVSWYQQALGQGPQFIFQYYREEENGRGNFPPRFSGLQFPNYSSELNVNALELDDSALYLCASSLASQGEETQYFGPGTRLLVL.

V gene TRBV25-1 combines with J gene TRBJ2-1, with D maybe TRBD1 (8 bases). The CDR3 is made up of 14 amino acids. Trimming cost V 7 bases and J 4 bases, with 14 bases left between them. Germline lookup yields CDR1 MGHDK and CDR2 SYGVNS. The CDR3 is CASNGQGGYNEQFF. The CDR3 nucleotides are TGTGCCAGCAATGGACAGGGAGGGTACAATGAGCAGTTCTTC.

The chain uses TRBV13 and TRBJ2-3, with D tentatively TRBD1 (7 bases). The CDR3 covers 15 residues. Deletions cut 2 bases from V and 5 bases from J, with 14 bases between. The germline CDR1 and CDR2 sequences are PRHDT and FYEKMQ (reference sequence). The CDR3 spells CASSLMRGREDTQYF. The CDR3 DNA sequence: TGTGCCAGCAGCTTAATGAGGGGGCGGGAAGATACGCAGTATTTT.

The rearrangement joins TRBV5-4 to TRBJ2-7; D is perhaps TRBD1 (6 bases). The CDR3 runs to 15 residues. Trimming pared 1 base from V and 4 bases from J, leaving 15 bases between. Germline assignment: CDR1 SGHNT and CDR2 YYREEE (reference sequence). The DNA for the CDR3 is TGTGCCAGCAGCTTGCCAAGGGACAACAAGTACGAGCAGTACTTC. Translated, it gives CASSLPRDNKYEQYF.

V gene TRBV2 combines with J gene TRBJ1-2; no clear D gene. CDR1 and CDR2 from the germline V gene are SNHLY and FYNNEI. V dropped 6 bases and J dropped 6 bases, with 14 bases sitting between them. The CDR3 totals 13 residues. CDR3 sequence (DNA): TGTGCCAGCAGCGTTAAAGCGGGTAATGGCTACACCTTC. This codes for CASSVKAGNGYTF.

This chain connects TRBV20-1 to TRBJ2-1; 7 bases are shared with TRBD2. Trimming took 7 bases from V and 5 from J; bases not matched to a gene: 2. The CDR3 covers 11 residues. The germline V gene encodes CDR1 DFQATT and CDR2 SNEGSKA (reference sequence). The DNA for the CDR3 is TGCAGTGGGACTAGAGACAATGAGCAGTTCTTC. It yields the protein CSGTRDNEQFF.

V is TRBV4-1 and J is TRBJ2-3; D unresolved. From germline, CDR1 is MGHRA and CDR2 YSYEKL. Trimming left V 1 base short and J 2 bases short, with 10 bases between. This CDR3 comprises 15 residues. This CDR3 reads CASSQGAVSTDTQYF. Here the CDR3 DNA reads TGCGCCAGCAGCCAAGGCGCGGTTTCCACAGATACGCAGTATTTT.

This chain uses TRBV6-6 with TRBJ1-5; the match to TRBD1 covers 9 bases. This CDR3 contains 13 residues. V was clipped by 6 bases and J by 6 bases; unmatched bases: 3. The germline V gene encodes CDR1 MNHNY and CDR2 SVGAGI (reference sequence). The CDR3 is CASSRQGGQPQHF. The CDR3 DNA follows: TGTGCCAGCAGCCGACAGGGGGGTCAGCCCCAGCATTTT.

CDR3 protein: CASSSSGGAYNEQFF. The DNA for the CDR3 is TGCGCCAGCAGTTCTAGCGGGGGGGCCTACAATGAGCAGTTCTTC. The chain combines TRBV5-1 with TRBJ2-1; 12 nucleotides match TRBD2. Trimming at V came to 5 bases and at J to 2 bases, leaving 2 bases not matched to a gene. Per germline, CDR1 SGHRS and CDR2 YFSETQ. The CDR3 covers 15 residues. Full variable domain (rest looked up from reference TRBV5-1 and TRBJ2-1): KAGVTQTPRYLIKTRGQQVTLSCSPISGHRSVSWYQQTPGQGLQFLFEYFSETQRNKGNFPGRFSGRQFSNSRSEMNVSTLELGDSALYLCASSSSGGAYNEQFFGPGTRLTVL.

The chain links TRBV4-2 to TRBJ2-7; 10 bases line up with TRBD1. CDR3 length: 16 amino acids. V trimming: 4 bases; J trimming: 10 bases; junction bases outside the gene matches: 16. In germline, CDR1 is LGHNA, CDR2 YNFKEQ. The CDR3 sequence is CASSPSGTGAAGGQYF. CDR3 nucleotide sequence: TGTGCCAGCAGCCCGAGTGGGACAGGGGCCGCAGGAGGACAGTACTTC.

V and J are TRBV19 and TRBJ1-1; D is unclear. From germline, CDR1 is LNHDA and CDR2 SQIVND (reference sequence). The V and J ends lost 7 bases and 1 base respectively, with 10 bases between them. The CDR3 runs 13 residues. CDR3 in amino acids: CASIGQENTEAFF. The CDR3 DNA follows: TGTGCCAGTATAGGCCAGGAGAACACTGAAGCTTTCTTT.